A selection of T cell receptor beta chains follows, all from one sample in a study of T-cell memory formation after mild COVID-19. TCRdb redid the calling of the 5' RACE reads with MiXCR, one entry per CDR3 protein. The table includes roughly 350,000 distinct CDR3 sequences, around 27% detected once. The source material was PBMCs or a T cell subset sorted from them (not recorded which). The receptors stem from an adult woman who had mild COVID-19 (a few samples of this study predate the infection). Cell type and time point are not known. CDR3s leave out the opening cysteine and the closing phenylalanine or tryptophan. Each record gives: V gene, J gene, CDR3 protein.

V: TRBV3-1
J: TRBJ2-1
CDR3: ASSPGLAGAHEQF

V: TRBV5-1
J: TRBJ1-1
CDR3: ASSLAIGRRTDTEAF

V: TRBV29-1
J: TRBJ2-5
CDR3: SVEGGVETQY

V: TRBV10-3
J: TRBJ2-6
CDR3: AIRRDTLLSGANVLT

V: TRBV28
J: TRBJ2-3
CDR3: ASSPPGAAKPPDTQY

V: TRBV4-2
J: TRBJ2-1
CDR3: ASSQALSGGSYNEQF

V: TRBV11-3
J: TRBJ2-1
CDR3: ASSLIDSYNEQF

V: TRBV7-3
J: TRBJ2-1
CDR3: ASSLVTGSRNEQF

V: TRBV5-6
J: TRBJ2-7
CDR3: ASSLYGYYEQY

V: TRBV6-5
J: TRBJ2-7
CDR3: ASSQPSYLGSEQY

V: TRBV25-1
J: TRBJ2-3
CDR3: ASRKGGSTDTQY

V: TRBV6-5
J: TRBJ2-5
CDR3: ASSYSQGRETQY

V: TRBV4-1
J: TRBJ2-5
CDR3: ASSRVTSTGERKTQY

V: TRBV25-1
J: TRBJ1-1
CDR3: ARGERPLEAF

V: TRBV4-3
J: TRBJ2-1
CDR3: ASSQIGGGDQQF

V: TRBV20-1
J: TRBJ2-7
CDR3: SADDISYEQY

V: TRBV6-2/TRBV6-3
J: TRBJ1-1
CDR3: ASSWVGKRTEAF

V: TRBV5-1
J: TRBJ2-7
CDR3: ASSFRLAGGYSYEQY

V: TRBV6-5
J: TRBJ2-7
CDR3: ASRLGQGLGEQY

V: TRBV14
J: TRBJ2-3
CDR3: ASSSSRVAVDSGTQY

V: TRBV29-1
J: TRBJ2-7
CDR3: SVALTRSRSAQY

V: TRBV20-1
J: TRBJ2-5
CDR3: SASDGQETQY

V: TRBV7-8
J: TRBJ2-3
CDR3: ASSLARIWGPASTDTQY

V: TRBV25-1
J: TRBJ2-7
CDR3: ASRGSEQY

V: TRBV5-1
J: TRBJ2-6
CDR3: ASSLDPVGGTSGANVLT